This is a list of T cell receptor beta chains from one sample in a study of blood T cell repertoires in COVID-19. TCRdb's copy holds only in-frame clones and misses some; the assay was immunoSEQ multiplex PCR. The table lists about 170,000 clones, just under 85% of them singletons. The sample comprised peripheral blood. The receptors shown here come from a woman aged 80 or older with COVID-19, enrolled during active disease. CDR3s include the opening cysteine and the closing phenylalanine or tryptophan. D genes are given only for firm matches. Not all rows give a size; the values are once, few, many and, for expanded clones, a class.

CDR3aa: CASSQGLISEQYF
CDR3nt: TGTGCCAGCAGCCAGGGGCTGATCTCCGAGCAGTACTTC
d_gene: NA
v_gene: TRBV14
abundance: NA
j_gene: TRBJ2-7

CDR3aa: CASSNSGGPYEQYF
CDR3nt: TGCGCCAGCAGTAATAGCGGGGGGCCCTACGAGCAGTACTTC
d_gene: TRBD2
v_gene: TRBV5-1
abundance: NA
j_gene: TRBJ2-7

CDR3aa: CASSFGSGYTF
CDR3nt: NA
d_gene: NA
v_gene: TRBV12-3/TRBV12-4
abundance: NA
j_gene: TRBJ1-2

CDR3aa: CASRRTGNYGYTF
CDR3nt: TGTGCCAGCAGGCGGACGGGAAACTATGGCTACACCTTC
d_gene: NA
v_gene: TRBV28
abundance: NA
j_gene: TRBJ1-2

CDR3aa: CSASTDGYTF
CDR3nt: TGCAGTGCCTCGACAGATGGCTACACCTTC
d_gene: NA
v_gene: TRBV20-1
abundance: NA
j_gene: TRBJ1-2

CDR3aa: CASSSSTGGSNSPLHF
CDR3nt: TGTGCCAGCAGCTCCTCCACAGGGGGCTCCAATTCACCCCTCCACTTT
d_gene: TRBD1
v_gene: TRBV5-5
abundance: NA
j_gene: TRBJ1-6

CDR3aa: CASRPGQGYEQYF
CDR3nt: TGTGCCAGCAGACCGGGACAGGGCTACGAGCAGTACTTC
d_gene: TRBD1
v_gene: TRBV6-5
abundance: NA
j_gene: TRBJ2-7

CDR3aa: CASRASGGRETQYF
CDR3nt: TGTGCCAGCAGGGCTAGCGGGGGGCGGGAGACCCAGTACTTC
d_gene: TRBD2
v_gene: TRBV2
abundance: NA
j_gene: TRBJ2-5

CDR3aa: CASSSPGAGNTIYF
CDR3nt: TGCGCCAGCAGCTCCCCGGGGGCTGGAAACACCATATATTTT
d_gene: NA
v_gene: TRBV5-1
abundance: NA
j_gene: TRBJ1-3

CDR3aa: CASSSTLSMDSHYGYTF
CDR3nt: TGTGCCAGCAGTTCCACCCTTTCAATGGACAGCCACTATGGCTACACCTTC
d_gene: NA
v_gene: TRBV28
abundance: NA
j_gene: TRBJ1-2

CDR3aa: CASSDERRGGNTIYF
CDR3nt: TGTGCCAGTAGTGACGAGCGGAGGGGTGGAAACACCATATATTTT
d_gene: NA
v_gene: TRBV19
abundance: NA
j_gene: TRBJ1-3

CDR3aa: CASSLASRLLSEQFF
CDR3nt: TGCGCCAGCAGCTTGGCTAGCCGACTTTTGAGTGAGCAGTTCTTC
d_gene: NA
v_gene: TRBV5-1
abundance: NA
j_gene: TRBJ2-1

CDR3aa: CASRPGTGESNSPLHF
CDR3nt: TGCGCCTCAAGGCCGGGCACAGGGGAATCTAATTCACCCCTCCACTTT
d_gene: TRBD1
v_gene: TRBV5-1
abundance: NA
j_gene: TRBJ1-6

CDR3aa: CASGDYSKGGEKLFF
CDR3nt: TGTGCTAGTGGGGATTACAGCAAGGGAGGTGAAAAACTGTTTTTT
d_gene: NA
v_gene: TRBV12-5
abundance: NA
j_gene: TRBJ1-4

CDR3aa: CASSFDLGPEELFF
CDR3nt: TGTGCCAGCAGCTTTGATTTGGGGCCCGAGGAACTGTTTTTT
d_gene: NA
v_gene: TRBV7-9
abundance: NA
j_gene: TRBJ1-4

CDR3aa: CASSQAQETQYF
CDR3nt: TGTGCCAGCAGTCAGGCCCAAGAGACCCAGTACTTC
d_gene: NA
v_gene: TRBV7-3
abundance: NA
j_gene: TRBJ2-5

CDR3aa: CASSEGDRHEQYF
CDR3nt: TGTGCCAGCAGTGAAGGCGACAGGCACGAGCAGTACTTC
d_gene: NA
v_gene: TRBV25-1
abundance: few
j_gene: TRBJ2-7